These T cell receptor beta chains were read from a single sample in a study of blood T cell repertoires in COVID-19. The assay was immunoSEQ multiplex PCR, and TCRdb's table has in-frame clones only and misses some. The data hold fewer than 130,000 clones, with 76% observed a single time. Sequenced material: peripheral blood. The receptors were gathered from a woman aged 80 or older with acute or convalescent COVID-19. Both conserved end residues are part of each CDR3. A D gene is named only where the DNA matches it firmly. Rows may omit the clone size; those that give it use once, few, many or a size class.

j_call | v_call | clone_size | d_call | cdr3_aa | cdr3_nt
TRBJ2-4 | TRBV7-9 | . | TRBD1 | CASSVVGGTKNIQYF | TGTGCCAGCAGCGTTGTAGGGGGCACCAAAAACATTCAGTACTTC
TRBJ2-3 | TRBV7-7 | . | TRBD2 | CASSSRGDTDTQYF | TGTGCTAGCAGCTCCCGGGGGGACACAGATACGCAGTATTTT
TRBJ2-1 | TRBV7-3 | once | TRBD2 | CASSSPGLAGGPNEQFF | TGTGCCAGCAGCTCCCCGGGACTAGCGGGGGGTCCCAATGAGCAGTTCTTC
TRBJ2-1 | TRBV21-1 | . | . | CASSKTSGDSSSYNEQFF | TGTGCCAGCAGCAAGACTAGCGGGGACTCCAGCTCCTACAATGAGCAGTTCTTC
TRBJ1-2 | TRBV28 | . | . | CASTPTPGAPFYGYTF | TGTGCCAGCACCCCAACCCCAGGGGCCCCCTTCTATGGCTACACCTTC
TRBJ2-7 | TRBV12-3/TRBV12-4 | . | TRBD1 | CASQGQTSYEQYF | TGTGCCAGCCAGGGACAGACCTCCTACGAGCAGTACTTC
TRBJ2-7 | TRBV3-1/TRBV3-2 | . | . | CASSQKAPRGKSEQYF | TGTGCCAGCAGCCAAAAGGCTCCCCGGGGGAAGTCGGAGCAGTACTTC
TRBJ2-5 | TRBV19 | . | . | CASSLLSSTETQYF | TGTGCCAGTTCCTTACTTTCTAGCACTGAGACCCAGTACTTC
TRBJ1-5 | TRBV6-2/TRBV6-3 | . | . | CASSTDQAKDQPQHF | TGTGCCAGCAGTACCGATCAGGCCAAAGATCAGCCCCAGCATTTT
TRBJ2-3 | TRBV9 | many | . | CASTPSTGGGTDTQYF | TGTGCCAGCACCCCCTCCACAGGTGGAGGGACAGATACGCAGTATTTT
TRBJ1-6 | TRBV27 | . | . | CASRAGATYNSPLHF | TGTGCCAGCAGAGCGGGGGCCACCTATAATTCACCCCTCCACTTT
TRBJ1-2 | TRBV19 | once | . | CASSPDRNYGYTF | TGTGCCAGTAGTCCGGACAGAAACTATGGCTACACCTTC
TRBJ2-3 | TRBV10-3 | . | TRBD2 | CAISESRIGRGTSTDTQYF | TGTGCCATCAGTGAGTCGAGAATCGGGCGGGGGACCAGCACAGATACGCAGTATTTT
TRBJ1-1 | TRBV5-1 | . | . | CASTFGGLMNTEAFF | TGCGCCAGCACTTTTGGGGGACTCATGAACACTGAAGCTTTCTTT
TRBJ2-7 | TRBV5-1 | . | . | CASSATPGPRGYEQYF | TGCGCCAGCAGCGCCACCCCGGGCCCCAGGGGATACGAGCAGTACTTC
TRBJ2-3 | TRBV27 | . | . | CASSLSISTDTQYF | TGTGCCAGCAGTTTATCGATTAGCACCGATACGCAGTATTTT